This T cell receptor (beta chain) came from a study of blood T cell repertoires in COVID-19. Across the whole study: T cells, B-cell-depleted T cells, or PBMCs provided the cDNA or gDNA that served as material.

Clones were read by immunoSEQ multiplex PCR, and TCRdb kept only the in-frame ones, dropping some. The sample lists 150,000 to 200,000 clones, 85% to 90% occurring once. CDR1 is MNHEY, CDR2 SMNVEV, per germline (reference sequence). This CDR3 has 16 residues. The V segment lost 2 bases and the J segment 2 bases; nucleotides outside the gene matches: 9. The sample was peripheral blood. This TCR was sampled from a woman aged 55-69 years with COVID-19, enrolled during active disease. The chain employs TRBV27 and TRBJ2-7; the match to TRBD2 covers 7 bases. The CDR3 loop is CASSLRRGSLAYEQYF. The CDR3 DNA follows: TGTGCCAGCAGTTTAAGGCGCGGGAGTCTGGCCTACGAGCAGTACTTC.